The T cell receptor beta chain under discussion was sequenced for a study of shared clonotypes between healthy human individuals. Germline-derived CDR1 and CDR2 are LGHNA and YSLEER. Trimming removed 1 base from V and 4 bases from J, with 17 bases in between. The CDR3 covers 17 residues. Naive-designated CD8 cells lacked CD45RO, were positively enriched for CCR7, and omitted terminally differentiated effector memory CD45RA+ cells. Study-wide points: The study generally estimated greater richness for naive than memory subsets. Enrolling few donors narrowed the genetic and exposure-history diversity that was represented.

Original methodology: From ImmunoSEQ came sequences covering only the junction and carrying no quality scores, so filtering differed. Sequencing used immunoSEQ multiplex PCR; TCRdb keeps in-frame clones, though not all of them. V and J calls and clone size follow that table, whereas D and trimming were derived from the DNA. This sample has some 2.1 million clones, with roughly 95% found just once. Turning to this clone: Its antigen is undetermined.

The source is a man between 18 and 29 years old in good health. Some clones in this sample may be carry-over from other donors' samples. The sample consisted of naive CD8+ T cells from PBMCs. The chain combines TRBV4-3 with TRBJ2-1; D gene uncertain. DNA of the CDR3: TGCGCCAGCAGCCAAGTTGGACGGGTTGGTGGGTACAATGAGCAGTTCTTC. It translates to CASSQVGRVGGYNEQFF.